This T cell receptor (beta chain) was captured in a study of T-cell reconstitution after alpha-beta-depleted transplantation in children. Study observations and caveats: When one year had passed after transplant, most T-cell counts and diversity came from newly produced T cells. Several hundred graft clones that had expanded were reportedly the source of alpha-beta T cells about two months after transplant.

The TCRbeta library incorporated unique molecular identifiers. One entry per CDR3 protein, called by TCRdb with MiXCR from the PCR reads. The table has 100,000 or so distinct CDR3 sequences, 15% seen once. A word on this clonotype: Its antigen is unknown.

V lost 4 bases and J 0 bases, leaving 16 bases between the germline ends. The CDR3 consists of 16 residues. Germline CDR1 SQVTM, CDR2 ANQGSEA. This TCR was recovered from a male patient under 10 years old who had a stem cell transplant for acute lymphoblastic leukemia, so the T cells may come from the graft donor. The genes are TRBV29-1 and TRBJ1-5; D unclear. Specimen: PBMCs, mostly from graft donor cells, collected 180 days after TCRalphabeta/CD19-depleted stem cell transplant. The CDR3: CSVVFSTSYSNQPQHF. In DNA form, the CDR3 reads TGCAGCGTTGTCTTTTCGACCTCCTATAGCAATCAGCCCCAGCATTTT.